This T cell receptor beta chain was retrieved from a study of shared T cell receptors in the human thymus. Repertoires were generated with immunoSEQ multiplex PCR, while TCRdb's copy carries only in-frame clones and drops some. In the table there are about 660,000 clones, 88% of which are singletons. These data also featured in a second study, about human thymus T cells.

Specimen: thymocytes. This clonotype originated in a boy younger than two with a congenital heart defect.

The CDR3 DNA follows: TGCGCCAGCAGCCCCCCCAGAGGGACAAGCACAGATACGCAGTATTTT. It translates to CASSPPRGTSTDTQYF. The chain has TRBV5-1 and TRBJ2-3, with D possibly being TRBD1 (6 bases). V dropped 4 bases and J dropped 0 bases, with 15 bases sitting between them. The CDR3 consists of 16 residues. Germline V gene sequence: CDR1 SGHRS, CDR2 YFSETQ.